The 3 T cell receptor beta chains in this list originate from one sample, sequenced in a study of Graves' ophthalmopathy and Graves' hyperthyroidism. CDR3 regions of TCR beta were amplified from RNA transcripts. The authors performed first-round RT-PCR with HTBI primers and then a second-round multiplex PCR. TCRdb analysed the multiplex PCR reads with MiXCR anew, one entry per CDR3 protein. Found here are about half a million distinct CDR3 sequences, around 15% of them singletons; the top ten hold roughly 10%. The source material was blood. Source of these receptors: a woman younger than 45 with Graves' ophthalmopathy.

Ten or more counts support this clonotype. This sequence joins TRBV7-8 and TRBJ2-2, with unresolved D. The V end lost 1 base, the J end lost 4 bases, and 13 bases lay between the germline ends. CDR1 and CDR2 from the germline V gene are SGHVS and FQNEAQ. This CDR3 is built from 16 residues. CDR3 nucleotide sequence: TGTGCCAGCAGCTTAGTAGTTGATCTTTCCACCGGGGAGCTGTTTTTT. Residues: CASSLVVDLSTGELFF.

This clonotype was observed at least ten times. V is TRBV4-1 and J is TRBJ2-7; 8 nucleotides agree with TRBD1. The CDR3 runs 14 residues. CDR1 and CDR2 from the germline V gene are MGHRA and YSYEKL. Trimming at V came to 3 bases and at J to 2 bases, leaving 3 bases not matched to a gene. The CDR3: CASSHGQGTYEQYF. CDR3 nucleotide sequence: TGCGCCAGCAGCCACGGACAGGGCACCTACGAGCAGTACTTC.

This clonotype was observed at least ten times. V usage is TRBV12-3 or TRBV12-4 and J usage is TRBJ2-7; D not resolved. This CDR3 region has 13 residues. The ends were cut back, 1 base at V and 2 bases at J, with 6 bases in the middle. The CDR3 is CASSLVGTYEQYF. The CDR3 DNA is TGTGCCAGCAGTTTAGTGGGGACCTACGAGCAGTACTTC.